One sample yielded the 17 T cell receptor beta chains listed below, sequenced in a study of blood T cell repertoires in COVID-19. TCRdb's table, derived via immunoSEQ multiplex PCR, lists solely in-frame clones and lacks some. Of about 200,000 clones listed, 84% are singletons. The specimen was peripheral blood. The receptors shown here come from a human donor in a cohort sampled during active COVID-19.

This clone was seen a handful of times. The genes are TRBV6-5 and TRBJ2-3, with a tentative D call TRBD2 (5 bases). The CDR3 sequence is 14 residues long. The V end lost 5 bases, the J end lost 4 bases, and 13 bases lay between the germline ends. CDR1 and CDR2 (germline): MNHEY, SVGAGI. CDR3 bases: TGTGCCAGCAGTAGCTACCGAGGGTCAGATACGCAGTATTTT. Protein product: CASSSYRGSDTQYF.

The chain joins TRBV19 to TRBJ2-7; perhaps TRBD1 as D (6 bases). The V end was cut by 5 bases, the J end by 3 bases, with 17 bases between. The germline CDR1 and CDR2 sequences are LNHDA and SQIVND (reference sequence). The CDR3 runs to 15 residues. The CDR3 loop reads CASSRQEGALYEQYF. The CDR3 DNA sequence: TGTGCCAGTAGTCGACAGGAAGGTGCGCTCTACGAGCAGTACTTC.

The V gene is TRBV19, the J gene TRBJ2-7; D unclear. V lost 2 bases, J lost 1 base, and 6 bases lay in between. The CDR3 consists of 13 residues. Germline-derived CDR1 and CDR2 are LNHDA and SQIVND (reference sequence). CDR3 sequence: CASSISTSYEQYF. The CDR3 region has the DNA TGTGCCAGTAGTATATCAACATCCTACGAGCAGTACTTC.

This chain connects TRBV24-1 to TRBJ2-5, with 9 positions matching TRBD2. V dropped 7 bases and J dropped 1; count of bases not matched to a gene: 12. Germline CDR1 and CDR2: KGHDR and SFDVKD. The CDR3 has 17 amino acids. CDR3 loop: CATSPSPLTSGQETQYF. CDR3 DNA sequence: TGTGCCACCAGCCCCAGTCCCCTGACTAGCGGCCAAGAGACCCAGTACTTC.

The chain employs TRBV7-9 and TRBJ1-2; no clear D gene. This CDR3 has 14 residues. The ends were cut back, 0 bases at V and 4 bases at J, with 9 bases in the middle. CDR1 and CDR2 from the germline V gene are SEHNR and FQNEAQ (reference sequence). As DNA, the CDR3 is TGTGCCAGCAGCTTAGCGGCAGGTGGCTATGGCTACACCTTC. Residues: CASSLAAGGYGYTF.

V and J are TRBV10-3 and TRBJ1-5; D is unresolved. Trimming stripped 3 bases from V and 7 bases from J, with 19 bases between. Germline CDR1 ENHRY, CDR2 SYGVKD. The length of the CDR3 is 16 residues. Written as DNA, the CDR3 is TGTGCCATCAGTGAATTCATAACGGGGAGGAGACAGCCCCAGCATTTT. Translation gives CAISEFITGRRQPQHF.

The genes are TRBV19 and TRBJ2-5; TRBD1 matches 7 bases. The junction had 3 bases not matched to a gene; V was cut back by 4 bases and J by 4 bases. The CDR3 spans 13 residues. CDR1 and CDR2 (germline): LNHDA, SQIVND (reference sequence). The CDR3 coding sequence is TGTGCCAGTAGTACGGACAGGATAGAGACCCAGTACTTC. Amino acid sequence: CASSTDRIETQYF.

This chain links TRBV6-2 or TRBV6-3 with TRBJ2-1; D is perhaps TRBD2 (6 bases). Germline lookup yields CDR1 MNHEY and CDR2 SVGEGT. Trimming removed 2 bases at V and 8 bases at J, with 19 bases between. The CDR3 sequence is 16 residues long. The CDR3 loop is CASSYTSVAAGYEQFF. CDR3 in DNA: TGTGCCAGCAGTTACACCTCCGTAGCGGCGGGTTATGAGCAGTTCTTC.

The chain uses TRBV7-2 and TRBJ2-7; TRBD2 agrees at 10 bases. Germline V gene lookup returns CDR1 SGHTA and CDR2 FQGNSA. The CDR3 contains 18 residues. The junction had 16 bases not matched to a gene; V was cut back by 7 bases and J by 1 base. The CDR3 sequence is CASNRIGTSAITSYEQYF. DNA for the CDR3: TGTGCCAGCAACCGGATTGGGACTAGCGCAATCACTTCCTACGAGCAGTACTTC.

This clone has only one observation. The chain couples TRBV7-2 to TRBJ2-7; 7 nucleotides agree with TRBD2. CDR1 SGHTA and CDR2 FQGNSA come from the germline V gene. Losses at the gene ends were 2 bases for V and 1 base for J; bases not matched to a gene: 5. The length of the CDR3 is 15 residues. CDR3 DNA sequence: TGTGCCAGCAGCTTAACGGCGGGAGTATCCTACGAGCAGTACTTC. This translates into CASSLTAGVSYEQYF.

This clone has just a few counts. The chain combines TRBV6-2 or TRBV6-3 with TRBJ2-1; the match to TRBD2 covers 11 bases. The V segment lost 2 bases and the J segment 3 bases; nucleotides outside the gene matches: 3. The CDR3 is 16 amino acids. Germline V gene sequence: CDR1 MNHEY, CDR2 SVGEGT. The CDR3 region has the DNA TGTGCCAGCAGTTACCGACTAGCGGGGAACTACAATGAGCAGTTCTTC. It yields the protein CASSYRLAGNYNEQFF.

The V call is TRBV29-1, the J call TRBJ2-1; D is perhaps TRBD2 (6 bases). Trimming cost V 4 bases and J 4 bases, with 14 bases left between them. The germline gives CDR1 SQVTM, CDR2 ANQGSEA. This CDR3 has 14 residues. CDR3 in DNA: TGCAGCGTTGTCAACAGCGGGTTATACAATGAGCAGTTCTTC. Its protein product is CSVVNSGLYNEQFF.

J is TRBJ1-2 and V is TRBV7-9, with D maybe TRBD1 (6 bases). Trimming removed 3 bases from V and 8 bases from J, with 10 bases in between. The V gene's germline CDR1 is SEHNR and CDR2 FQNEAQ (reference sequence). This CDR3 has 12 residues. Written as DNA, the CDR3 is TGTGCCAGCAGCTTTACAGGGTTCGGCTACACCTTC. It yields the protein CASSFTGFGYTF.

The CDR3 reads CASSAGLGTGVNTEAFF. DNA for the CDR3: TGTGCCAGCTCAGCGGGCCTTGGGACAGGGGTGAACACTGAAGCTTTCTTT. The chain has TRBV18 and TRBJ1-1; 10 positions match TRBD1. This CDR3 is 17 amino acids long. CDR1 is KGHSH, CDR2 LQKENI, per germline. The ends lost 5 bases at V and 0 bases at J; junction bases unmatched: 9.

The chain recombines TRBV5-1 with TRBJ2-3; possible D gene TRBD1, 5 bases. V lost 0 bases and J lost 3, with 14 bases in between. The CDR3 loop spans 16 amino acids. Per germline, CDR1 SGHRS and CDR2 YFSETQ. The chain's CDR3 is CASSLEGVWKTDTQYF. CDR3 coding DNA: TGCGCCAGCAGCTTGGAAGGGGTTTGGAAAACAGATACGCAGTATTTT. Supplemented by reference TRBV5-1 and TRBJ2-3, the full variable domain reads KAGVTQTPRYLIKTRGQQVTLSCSPISGHRSVSWYQQTPGQGLQFLFEYFSETQRNKGNFPGRFSGRQFSNSRSEMNVSTLELGDSALYLCASSLEGVWKTDTQYFGPGTRLTVL.

The chain carries TRBV11-2 and TRBJ2-7, with 7 bases that match TRBD1. J lost 3 bases, V lost 5 bases, and 10 bases had no gene match. The CDR3 spans 15 residues. CDR1 SGHAT and CDR2 FQNNGV come from the germline V gene. CDR3 DNA: TGTGCCAGCAGCGTTTGGGCACAGGGGAACTACGAGCAGTACTTC. Its translation: CASSVWAQGNYEQYF.

The CDR3 sequence: CASSPRQMGTEAFF. The CDR3 region has the DNA TGTGCCAGCAGCCCAAGACAGATGGGCACTGAAGCTTTCTTT. The J gene is TRBJ1-1, the V gene TRBV7-2; maybe TRBD1 (5 bases). The germline CDR1 and CDR2 sequences are SGHTA and FQGNSA. The CDR3 totals 14 residues. Trimming pared 5 bases from V and 4 bases from J, leaving 14 bases between.